The next 5 T cell receptor beta chains were all read from a single sample in a study of long-term antiretroviral therapy in people with HIV. Sequencing relied on immunoSEQ assay v3.0, run at survey level. Some clones are missing from TCRdb's copy, which holds only in-frame ones; the method was immunoSEQ multiplex PCR. The sample carries approximately 19,000 clones, less than 85% recorded once. Specimen: unsorted PBMCs, collected 0.5 years before starting antiretroviral therapy. The receptors come from a woman between 50 and 59 years old with HIV.

DNA of the CDR3: TGCAGTGCCAGTTTGGGGGATACGCAGTATTTT. This gives the protein CSASLGDTQYF. The rearrangement links TRBV20-1 to TRBJ2-3; the D is unclear. The V end was cut by 6 bases, the J end by 6 bases, with 10 bases between. Germline CDR1 reads DFQATT; CDR2 reads SNEGSKA (reference sequence). This CDR3 has 11 residues.

V usage is TRBV2 and J usage is TRBJ1-2, with D possibly being TRBD1 (6 bases). The V gene lost 10 bases and the J gene lost 1 base, with 10 bases spanning the gap. Germline V gene lookup returns CDR1 SNHLY and CDR2 FYNNEI. The CDR3 contains 12 residues. The CDR3 loop reads CAISQGNYGYTF. The CDR3 coding sequence is TGTGCCATTTCACAGGGTAACTATGGCTACACCTTC.

CDR3 region: CASSFVGTEAFF. The CDR3 region has the DNA TGTGCCAGCAGCTTTGTAGGGACTGAAGCTTTCTTT. The chain recombines TRBV12-1 with TRBJ1-1. TRBV12-1 is a listed pseudogene. The CDR3 sequence is 12 residues long.

The rearrangement uses TRBV18 and TRBJ2-1, with 8 bases fitting TRBD1. Germline lookup yields CDR1 KGHSH and CDR2 LQKENI. The trim removed 5 bases at V and 5 bases at J, leaving 14 bases unmatched. The CDR3 is made up of 17 amino acids. The CDR3 DNA is TGTGCCAGCTCAACCACCCCAACAGGGGGTAGGCACAATGAGCAGTTCTTC. Its protein is CASSTTPTGGRHNEQFF.

The V and J genes are TRBV30 and TRBJ1-1, with TRBD1 matching 8 bases. CDR3 length equals 14 residues. CDR1 and CDR2 (germline): GTSNPN, SVGIG (reference sequence). Germline trimming cut 4 bases from V and 0 bases from J; bases unmatched to any gene: 4. Here the CDR3 reads CAWIPDRVNTEAFF. In DNA form, the CDR3 reads TGTGCCTGGATTCCGGACAGGGTGAACACTGAAGCTTTCTTT.